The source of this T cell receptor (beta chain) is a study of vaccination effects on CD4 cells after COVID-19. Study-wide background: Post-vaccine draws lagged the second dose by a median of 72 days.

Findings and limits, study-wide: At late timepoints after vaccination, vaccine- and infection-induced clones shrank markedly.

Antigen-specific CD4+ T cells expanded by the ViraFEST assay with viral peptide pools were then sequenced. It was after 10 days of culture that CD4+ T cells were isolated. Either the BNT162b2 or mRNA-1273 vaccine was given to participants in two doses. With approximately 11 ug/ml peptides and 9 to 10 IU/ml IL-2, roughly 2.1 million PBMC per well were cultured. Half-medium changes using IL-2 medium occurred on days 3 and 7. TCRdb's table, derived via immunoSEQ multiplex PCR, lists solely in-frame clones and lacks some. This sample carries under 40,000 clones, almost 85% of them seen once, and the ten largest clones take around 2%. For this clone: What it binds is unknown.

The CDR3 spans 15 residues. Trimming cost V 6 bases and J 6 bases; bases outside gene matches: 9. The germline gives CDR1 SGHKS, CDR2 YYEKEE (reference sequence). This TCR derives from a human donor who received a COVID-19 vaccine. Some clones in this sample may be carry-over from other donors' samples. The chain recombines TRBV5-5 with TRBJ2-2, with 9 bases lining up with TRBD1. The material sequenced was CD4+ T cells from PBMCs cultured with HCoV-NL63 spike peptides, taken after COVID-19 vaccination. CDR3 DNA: TGTGCCAGCACCCGGGACAGGGCAGGGGCCGGGGAGCTGTTTTTT. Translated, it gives CASTRDRAGAGELFF.